This T cell receptor beta chain was documented in a study of blood T cell repertoires in COVID-19. Study background: Spain, Italy and the United States supplied samples that represented acute and convalescent COVID-19. PBMCs, B-cell-depleted T cells, or T cells were the source of the cDNA or gDNA that made up the material.

This CDR3 spans 12 amino acids. V dropped 3 bases and J dropped 3 bases, with 6 bases sitting between them. As handled by the study authors: Nucleated cell counts were estimated from reference gene primer amplification. Some clones are missing from TCRdb's copy, which holds only in-frame ones; the method was immunoSEQ multiplex PCR. That table gives V, J and clone size, and the DNA gave D and trimming. The sample includes approximately 190,000 clones, nearly 90% of them seen just once. The sequencing sample was made of peripheral blood. This receptor was obtained from a woman aged 35 to 49 who had recovered from COVID-19. This chain uses TRBV12-3 or TRBV12-4 with TRBJ2-7; D perhaps matches TRBD2 (5 bases). The CDR3 reads CASSFAGYEQYF. CDR3 nucleotide sequence: TGTGCCAGCAGTTTTGCGGGCTACGAGCAGTACTTC.